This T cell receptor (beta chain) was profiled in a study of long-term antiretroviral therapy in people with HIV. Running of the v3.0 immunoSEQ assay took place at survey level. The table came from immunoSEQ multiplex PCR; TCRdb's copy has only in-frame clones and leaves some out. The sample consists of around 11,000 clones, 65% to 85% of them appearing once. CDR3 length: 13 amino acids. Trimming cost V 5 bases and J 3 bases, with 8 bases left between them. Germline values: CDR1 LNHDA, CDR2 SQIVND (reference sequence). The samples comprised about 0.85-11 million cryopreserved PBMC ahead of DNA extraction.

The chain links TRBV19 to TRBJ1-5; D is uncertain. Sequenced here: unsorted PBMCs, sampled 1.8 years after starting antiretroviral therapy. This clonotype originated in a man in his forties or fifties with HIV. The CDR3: CASSVQHNQPQHF. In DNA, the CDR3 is TGTGCCAGTAGTGTGCAGCACAATCAGCCCCAGCATTTT. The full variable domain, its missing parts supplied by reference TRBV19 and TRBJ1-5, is DGGITQSPKYLFRKEGQNVTLSCEQNLNHDAMYWYRQDPGQGLRLIYYSQIVNDFQKGDIAEGYSVSREKKESFPLTVTSAQKNPTAFYLCASSVQHNQPQHFGDGTRLSIL.